The 21 T cell receptor beta chains below were found in one sample sequenced in a study of blood T cells in healthy people across ages. The use of a sample-barcoded 5' primer and a J-beta primer mix characterized a second PCR of roughly 6 to 12 cycles. Using its own MiXCR run on the 5' RACE reads, TCRdb lists one record per CDR3 protein. The sample consists of around 1,600,000 distinct CDR3 sequences, roughly 43% of them appearing once. Sequencing used blood. All receptors derive from a woman aged 18-29 years in good health.

The rearrangement uses TRBV4-1 and TRBJ1-1, with TRBD1 matching over 8 bases. The CDR3 length is 13 residues. Germline assignment: CDR1 MGHRA and CDR2 YSYEKL. Trimming took 3 bases from V and 11 from J; bases not matched to a gene: 8. The CDR3, as DNA: TGCGCCAGCAGCCACATTTCGACAGGGGAGGCTTTCTTT. Translated, it gives CASSHISTGEAFF.

This chain's CDR3 is CASSLAQTGILSYEQYF. CDR3 sequence (DNA): TGTGCCAGCAGCTTAGCCCAAACAGGGATTCTTTCCTACGAGCAGTACTTC. The chain employs TRBV7-2 and TRBJ2-7, with D possibly matching TRBD1 (6 bases). The germline V and J ends were trimmed by 0 bases and 1 base, with 16 bases remaining between them. Germline V CDR1 and CDR2: SGHTA, FQGNSA. The CDR3 covers 17 residues.

This clonotype was detected a few times. The V and J genes are TRBV10-3 and TRBJ2-7; a possible D gene is TRBD2 (5 bases). The CDR3 is 14 amino acids. The germline gives CDR1 ENHRY, CDR2 SYGVKD. V lost 6 bases to trimming and J lost 1 base, with 13 bases between them. For the CDR3, the DNA is TGTGCCATCAGACCGGGAACTCGTTCCTACGAGCAGTACTTC. Protein: CAIRPGTRSYEQYF.

The sample holds many counts of this clonotype. V and J are TRBV3-1 and TRBJ2-1; D remains unclear. Germline V lookup: CDR1 LGHDT, CDR2 YNNKEL (reference sequence). This CDR3 has 16 residues. V dropped 4 bases and J dropped 0 bases, with 13 bases sitting between them. The CDR3 reads CASSRHLADSYNEQFF. As DNA, the CDR3 is TGTGCCAGCAGCCGTCACCTGGCGGACTCCTACAATGAGCAGTTCTTC.

V is TRBV5-1 and J is TRBJ2-7, with D perhaps TRBD1 or TRBD2 (5 bases each). Germline CDR1 and CDR2: SGHRS and YFSETQ. The CDR3 length is 17 residues. The V end was cut by 4 bases, the J end by 2 bases, with 22 bases between. CDR3 sequence reads: CASSGLGKNTGPYEQYF. CDR3 in DNA: TGCGCCAGCAGCGGTCTAGGCAAAAACACGGGACCCTACGAGCAGTACTTC.

In this sample, this clonotype turned up a few times. The chain joins TRBV7-2 to TRBJ1-4; weak D call: TRBD1 (5 bases). The CDR3 extends over 15 amino acids. Germline CDR1 is SGHTA and CDR2 is FQGNSA. The V and J ends lost 0 bases and 5 bases respectively, with 10 bases between them. CDR3 protein: CASSLATGLNEKLFF. The CDR3 nucleotides are TGTGCCAGCAGCTTAGCCACAGGATTAAATGAAAAACTGTTTTTT.

The rearrangement uses TRBV29-1 and TRBJ2-3, with TRBD1 matching over 12 bases. From germline, CDR1 is SQVTM and CDR2 ANQGSEA. The length of the CDR3 is 14 residues. The junction had 0 bases not matched to a gene; V was cut back by 3 bases and J by 2 bases. The CDR3 DNA reads as TGCAGCGTTGAGGGACAGGGGGCCACAGATACGCAGTATTTT. As protein: CSVEGQGATDTQYF.

This clonotype came up a few times. This chain connects TRBV3-1 to TRBJ2-4, with TRBD2 matching 7 bases. Germline V CDR1 and CDR2: LGHDT, YNNKEL (reference sequence). The CDR3 consists of 15 residues. Trimming removed 7 bases from V and 2 bases from J; junction bases left unmatched: 8. CDR3 in amino acids: CASNWTSSSKNIQYF. DNA for the CDR3: TGTGCCAGCAACTGGACTAGTAGTTCCAAAAACATTCAGTACTTC.

The chain carries TRBV2 and TRBJ1-4, with a tentative D call TRBD1 (5 bases). V dropped 4 bases and J dropped 1 base, with 19 bases sitting between them. The CDR3 consists of 18 residues. Germline CDR1 and CDR2: SNHLY and FYNNEI. CDR3 nucleotide sequence: TGTGCCAGCAGTGCCCCAGGGAGTTGGCTCAGAACTAATGAAAAACTGTTTTTT. Protein: CASSAPGSWLRTNEKLFF.

The genes are TRBV6-1 and TRBJ1-1; perhaps TRBD1 as D (6 bases). This CDR3 region has 15 residues. Deletions cut 6 bases from V and 2 bases from J, with 16 bases between. Germline CDR1 MNHNS, CDR2 SASEGT. CDR3 region: CASSRRGQGNTEAFF. The CDR3, as DNA: TGTGCCAGCAGCCGCCGGGGGCAGGGCAACACTGAAGCTTTCTTT.

This clonotype was seen only a few times. The chain uses TRBV6-6 and TRBJ1-2; no clear D gene. The CDR3 is 14 amino acids. Trimming removed 5 bases at V and 0 bases at J, with 10 bases between. The germline CDR1 and CDR2 sequences are MNHNY and SVGAGI (reference sequence). DNA of the CDR3: TGTGCCAGCAGTATAGTTGACCCTAACTATGGCTACACCTTC. Protein product: CASSIVDPNYGYTF.

The chain links TRBV27 to TRBJ2-2; no clear D gene. The CDR3 extends over 17 amino acids. V lost 0 bases to trimming and J lost 0 bases, with 11 bases between them. Germline V gives CDR1 MNHEY, CDR2 SMNVEV (reference sequence). This CDR3 is CASSLSKALPNTGELFF. CDR3 coding DNA: TGTGCCAGCAGTTTATCGAAAGCCCTCCCGAACACCGGGGAGCTGTTTTTT.

V is TRBV20-1 and J is TRBJ2-1; 8 bases are shared with TRBD2. The CDR3 is made up of 14 amino acids. After removal of 6 bases from V and 2 bases from J, the junction contained 6 bases not matched to a gene. Germline V gene lookup returns CDR1 DFQATT and CDR2 SNEGSKA (reference sequence). DNA of the CDR3: TGCAGTGCCAGGACTAGCAGGCCCTACAATGAGCAGTTCTTC. This encodes CSARTSRPYNEQFF.

J is TRBJ2-3 and V is TRBV14, with 8 bases fitting TRBD2. The CDR3 is 18 amino acids. The V gene's germline CDR1 is SGHDN and CDR2 FVKESK. The trim removed 11 bases at V and 4 bases at J, leaving 23 bases unmatched. In DNA, the CDR3 is TGTGCCGACAGCCAATCCGGATTAGCGGGGACCCTGGCAGATACGCAGTATTTT. It yields the protein CADSQSGLAGTLADTQYF.

V is TRBV29-1 and J is TRBJ2-4, with unresolved D. V was trimmed by 1 base and J by 3 bases, leaving 10 bases between them. The CDR3 is 14 amino acids. CDR1 and CDR2 (germline): SQVTM, ANQGSEA. The CDR3 sequence is CSVEGVGFKNIQYF. The CDR3 DNA follows: TGCAGCGTTGAAGGAGTTGGTTTCAAAAACATTCAGTACTTC.

The sample holds a few counts of this clonotype. The V call is TRBV13, the J call TRBJ2-5; no reliable D call. The last part of the DNA fits TRBJ2-7 better; the J call may be wrong. Germline V CDR1 and CDR2: PRHDT, FYEKMQ (reference sequence). The CDR3 spans 13 residues. In DNA, the CDR3 is TGTGCCAGCAGCCACGCGAGCGTGGGCGAGCAGTACTTC. Translated: CASSHASVGEQYF.

This clonotype has a handful of counts. V gene TRBV27 combines with J gene TRBJ2-4; D remains unclear. Trimming cost V 0 bases and J 0 bases, with 9 bases left between them. CDR3 length: 16 residues. CDR1 MNHEY and CDR2 SMNVEV come from the germline V gene (reference sequence). The CDR3: CASSLSDRLAKNIQYF. The DNA of the CDR3 is TGTGCCAGCAGTTTATCCGACCGACTAGCCAAAAACATTCAGTACTTC.

The genes are TRBV20-1 and TRBJ2-3, with 10 nucleotides matching TRBD2. The germline gives CDR1 DFQATT, CDR2 SNEGSKA (reference sequence). The V and J ends lost 0 bases and 10 bases, in that order; junction bases with no gene match: 16. The CDR3 contains 17 residues. The CDR3 DNA reads TGCAGTGCTAGAGAGGTAGCTAGCGGGGGCCCGGGGTTGGCGCAGTATTTT. Residues: CSAREVASGGPGLAQYF.

The chain combines TRBV7-8 with TRBJ1-2, with 7 bases fitting TRBD1. Germline values: CDR1 SGHVS, CDR2 FQNEAQ. J lost 4 bases, V lost 6 bases, and 14 bases had no gene match. This CDR3 region has 16 residues. The CDR3 region has the DNA TGTGCCAGCAGTCGGGAAGGGATCAGGGGGATCTATGGCTACACCTTC. Its translation is CASSREGIRGIYGYTF.

V gene TRBV5-1 combines with J gene TRBJ1-1; D not resolved. Germline values: CDR1 SGHRS, CDR2 YFSETQ. V was shortened by 4 bases and J by 1 base, with 11 bases between the two germline ends. This CDR3 is 14 amino acids long. CDR3 amino acids: CASSVDGTNTEAFF. CDR3 sequence (DNA): TGCGCCAGCAGCGTGGATGGAACGAACACTGAAGCTTTCTTT.

V usage is TRBV18 and J usage is TRBJ1-6; 10 bases agree with TRBD1. Germline-derived CDR1 and CDR2 are KGHSH and LQKENI. Trimming removed 3 bases from V and 7 bases from J; junction bases left unmatched: 6. The CDR3 runs 16 residues. CDR3 nucleotide sequence: TGTGCCAGCTCACCTGGGACAGGGGATCGCAATTCACCCCTCCACTTT. Protein product: CASSPGTGDRNSPLHF.